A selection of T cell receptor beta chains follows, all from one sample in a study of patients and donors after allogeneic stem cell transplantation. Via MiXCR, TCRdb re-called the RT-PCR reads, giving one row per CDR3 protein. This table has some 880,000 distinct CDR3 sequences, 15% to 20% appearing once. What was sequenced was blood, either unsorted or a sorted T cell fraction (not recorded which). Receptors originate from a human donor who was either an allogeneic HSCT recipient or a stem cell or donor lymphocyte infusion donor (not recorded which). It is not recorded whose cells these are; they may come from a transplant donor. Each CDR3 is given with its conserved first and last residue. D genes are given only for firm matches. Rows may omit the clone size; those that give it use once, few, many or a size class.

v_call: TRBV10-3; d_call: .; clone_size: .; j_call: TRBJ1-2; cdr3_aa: CAISESIGSPNYGYTF; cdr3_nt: TGTGCCATCAGTGAGTCGATTGGCAGCCCTAACTATGGCTACACCTTC
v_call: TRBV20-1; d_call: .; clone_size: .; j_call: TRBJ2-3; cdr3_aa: CSAEASEGTDTQYF; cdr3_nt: TGCAGTGCAGAGGCTAGCGAGGGCACAGATACGCAGTATTTT
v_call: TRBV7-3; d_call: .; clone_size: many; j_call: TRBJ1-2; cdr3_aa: CASSLRGFDYGYTF; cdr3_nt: TGTGCCAGCAGCTTACGGGGTTTCGACTATGGCTACACCTTC
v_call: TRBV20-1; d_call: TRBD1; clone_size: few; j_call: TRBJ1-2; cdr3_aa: CSAAERQGTNGYTF; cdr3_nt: TGCAGTGCTGCCGAACGACAGGGTACGAATGGCTACACCTTC
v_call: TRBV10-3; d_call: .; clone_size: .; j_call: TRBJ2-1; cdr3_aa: CAISETGTRRDEQFF; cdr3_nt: TGTGCCATCAGTGAGACTGGGACCAGGAGGGATGAGCAGTTCTTC
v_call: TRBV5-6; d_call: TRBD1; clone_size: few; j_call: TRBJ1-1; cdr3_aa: CASSQTGGGNTEAFF; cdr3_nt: TGTGCCAGCAGCCAAACAGGGGGCGGGAACACTGAAGCTTTCTTT
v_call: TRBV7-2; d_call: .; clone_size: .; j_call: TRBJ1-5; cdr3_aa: CASSLQRGTSNQPQHF; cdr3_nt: TGTGCCAGCAGCTTACAGAGGGGTACTAGCAATCAGCCCCAGCATTTT
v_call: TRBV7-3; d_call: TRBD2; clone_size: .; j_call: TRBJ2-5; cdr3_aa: CASSRTSGREEETQYF; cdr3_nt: TGTGCCAGCAGCAGGACTAGCGGGAGGGAAGAAGAGACCCAGTACTTC
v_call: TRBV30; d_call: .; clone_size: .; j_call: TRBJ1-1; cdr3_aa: CAWSSTDFGAFF; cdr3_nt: TGTGCCTGGAGTTCGACAGATTTTGGAGCTTTCTTT
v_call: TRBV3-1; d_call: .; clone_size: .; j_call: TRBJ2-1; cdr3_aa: CASSQGGIPGDEQFF; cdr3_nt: TGTGCCAGCAGCCAAGGGGGTATCCCGGGAGATGAGCAGTTCTTC
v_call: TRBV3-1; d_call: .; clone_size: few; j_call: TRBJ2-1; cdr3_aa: CASSQEAAPGFNEQFF; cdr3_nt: TGTGCCAGCAGCCAAGAAGCTGCTCCGGGCTTCAATGAGCAGTTCTTC
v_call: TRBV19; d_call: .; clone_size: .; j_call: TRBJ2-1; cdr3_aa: CASSPFGSGNEQFF; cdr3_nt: TGTGCCAGTAGTCCGTTCGGTTCGGGCAATGAGCAGTTCTTC
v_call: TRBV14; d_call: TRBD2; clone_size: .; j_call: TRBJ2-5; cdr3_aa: CASSQDSGRETQYF; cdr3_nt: TGTGCCAGCAGCCAAGATAGCGGGCGGGAGACCCAGTACTTC
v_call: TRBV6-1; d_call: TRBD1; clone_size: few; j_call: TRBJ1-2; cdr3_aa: CASRQRTGSPYGYTF; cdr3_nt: TGTGCCAGCAGACAACGGACAGGGTCACCCTATGGCTACACCTTC
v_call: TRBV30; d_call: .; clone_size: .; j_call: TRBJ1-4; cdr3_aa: CAWSGSREKLFF; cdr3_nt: TGTGCCTGGAGTGGGTCCAGAGAAAAACTGTTTTTT
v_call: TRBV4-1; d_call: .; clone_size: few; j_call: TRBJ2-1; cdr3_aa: CASSQVGVGQFF; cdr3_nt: TGCGCCAGCAGCCAAGTTGGAGTGGGGCAGTTCTTC
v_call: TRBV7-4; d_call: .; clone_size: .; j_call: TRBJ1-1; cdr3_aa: CASSVGWQGRMNTEAFF; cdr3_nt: TGTGCCAGCAGCGTAGGTTGGCAGGGAAGAATGAACACTGAAGCTTTCTTT
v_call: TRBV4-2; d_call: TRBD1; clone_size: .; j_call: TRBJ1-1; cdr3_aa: CASSPEITGGNTEAFF; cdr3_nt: TGTGCCAGCAGCCCAGAAATTACAGGGGGCAACACTGAAGCTTTCTTT
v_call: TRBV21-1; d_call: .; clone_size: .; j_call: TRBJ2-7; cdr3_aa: CASSKQGTSGRALDEQYF; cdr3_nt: TGTGCCAGCAGCAAACAAGGAACTAGCGGGAGGGCCCTAGACGAGCAGTACTTC
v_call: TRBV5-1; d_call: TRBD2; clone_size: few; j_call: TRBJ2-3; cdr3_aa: CASLGTSGRSDTQYF; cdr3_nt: TGCGCCAGCCTTGGGACTAGCGGGAGGTCAGATACGCAGTATTTT
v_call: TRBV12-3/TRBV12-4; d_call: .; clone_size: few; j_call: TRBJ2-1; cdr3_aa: CASSFRGDLYNEQFF; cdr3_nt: TGTGCCAGCAGTTTCCGGGGAGATCTCTACAATGAGCAGTTCTTC
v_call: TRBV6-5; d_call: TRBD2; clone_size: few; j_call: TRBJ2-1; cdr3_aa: CASSYSGLAGDEQFF; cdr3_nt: TGTGCCAGCAGTTACTCTGGGCTAGCGGGAGATGAGCAGTTCTTC
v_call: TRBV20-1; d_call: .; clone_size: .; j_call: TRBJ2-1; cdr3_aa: CSAPPGLLSSYNEQFF; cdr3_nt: TGCAGTGCTCCCCCGGGACTGCTAAGCTCCTACAATGAGCAGTTCTTC
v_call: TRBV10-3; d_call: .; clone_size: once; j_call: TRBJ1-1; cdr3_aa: CAISESSEMAFF; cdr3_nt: TGTGCCATCAGTGAGTCGTCAGAAATGGCTTTCTTT
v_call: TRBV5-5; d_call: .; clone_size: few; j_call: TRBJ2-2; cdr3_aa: CASSLDISGELFF; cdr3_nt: TGTGCCAGCAGCTTGGATATTAGCGGGGAGCTGTTTTTT
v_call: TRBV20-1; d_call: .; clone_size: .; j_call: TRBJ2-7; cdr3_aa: CSARGRLDEQYF; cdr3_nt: TGCAGTGCTAGAGGGCGCCTCGACGAGCAGTACTTC
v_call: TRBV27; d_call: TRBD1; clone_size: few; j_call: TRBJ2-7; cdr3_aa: CASSGQGILYEQYF; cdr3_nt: TGTGCCAGCAGTGGACAGGGGATCCTCTACGAGCAGTACTTC
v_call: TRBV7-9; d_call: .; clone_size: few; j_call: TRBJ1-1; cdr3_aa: CASSYLTARVEAFF; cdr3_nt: TGTGCCAGCAGCTATTTGACTGCGCGCGTTGAAGCTTTCTTT
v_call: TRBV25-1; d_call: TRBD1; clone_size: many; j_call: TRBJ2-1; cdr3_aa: CASSNGQGIYNEQFF; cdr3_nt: TGTGCCAGCAGTAACGGACAGGGGATCTACAATGAGCAGTTCTTC
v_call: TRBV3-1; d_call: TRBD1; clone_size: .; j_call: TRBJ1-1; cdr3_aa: CASSRQGRATEAFF; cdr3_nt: TGTGCCAGCAGCCGACAGGGGCGGGCCACTGAAGCTTTCTTT
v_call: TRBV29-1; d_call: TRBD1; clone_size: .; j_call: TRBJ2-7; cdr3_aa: CSADRGDEQYF; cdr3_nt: TGCAGCGCCGACAGGGGCGACGAGCAGTACTTC
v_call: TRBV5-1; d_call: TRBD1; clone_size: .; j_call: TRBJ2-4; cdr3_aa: CASSVGQGATAKNIQYF; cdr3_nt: TGCGCCAGCAGCGTAGGACAGGGGGCAACGGCCAAAAACATTCAGTACTTC
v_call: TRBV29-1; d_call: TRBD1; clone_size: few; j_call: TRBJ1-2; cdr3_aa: CSVEDDGTGWPHNYGYTF; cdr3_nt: TGCAGCGTTGAAGATGACGGGACAGGTTGGCCTCATAACTATGGCTACACCTTC
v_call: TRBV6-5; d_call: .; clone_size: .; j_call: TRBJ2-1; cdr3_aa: CASSYGRPSYNEQFF; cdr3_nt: TGTGCCAGCAGTTACGGGAGGCCCTCCTACAATGAGCAGTTCTTC
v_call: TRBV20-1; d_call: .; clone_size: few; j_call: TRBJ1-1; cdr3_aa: CRALQPGKNTEAFF; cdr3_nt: TGCAGGGCCTTGCAACCGGGTAAGAACACTGAAGCTTTCTTT
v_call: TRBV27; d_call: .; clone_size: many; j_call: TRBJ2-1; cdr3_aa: CASSFSIFNEQFF; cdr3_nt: TGTGCCAGCAGTTTTTCCATATTCAATGAGCAGTTCTTC
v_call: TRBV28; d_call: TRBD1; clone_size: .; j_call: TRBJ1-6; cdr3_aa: CASTPPRQGISPLHF; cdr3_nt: TGTGCCAGCACTCCCCCCAGACAGGGCATTTCACCCCTCCACTTT
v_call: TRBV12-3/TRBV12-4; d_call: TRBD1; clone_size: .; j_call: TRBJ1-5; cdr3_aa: CASSRGQGVNQPQHF; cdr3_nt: TGTGCCAGCAGCAGGGGACAGGGTGTCAATCAGCCCCAGCATTTT
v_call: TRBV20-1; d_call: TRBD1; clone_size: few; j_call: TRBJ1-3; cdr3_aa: CSGRTGGIGNTIYF; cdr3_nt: TGCAGTGGCCGGACAGGGGGTATAGGAAACACCATATATTTT
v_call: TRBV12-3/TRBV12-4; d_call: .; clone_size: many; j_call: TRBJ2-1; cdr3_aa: CASSLQGTISVNEQFF; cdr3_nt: TGTGCCAGCAGTTTGCAGGGTACGATATCCGTCAATGAGCAGTTCTTC
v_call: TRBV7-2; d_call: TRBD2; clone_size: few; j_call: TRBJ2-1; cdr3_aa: CASSLVGTSGVNEQFF; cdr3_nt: TGTGCCAGCAGCTTAGTAGGGACTAGCGGGGTGAATGAGCAGTTCTTC
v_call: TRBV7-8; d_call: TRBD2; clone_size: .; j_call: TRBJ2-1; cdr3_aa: CASSPILAGGYNEQFF; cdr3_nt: TGTGCCAGCAGCCCAATTCTAGCGGGGGGGTACAATGAGCAGTTCTTC
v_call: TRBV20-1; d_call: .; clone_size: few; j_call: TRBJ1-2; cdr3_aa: CSAREDIAYGYTF; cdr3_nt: TGCAGTGCTAGAGAGGACATAGCCTATGGCTACACCTTC
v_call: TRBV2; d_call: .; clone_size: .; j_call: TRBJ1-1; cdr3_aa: CASRISGNTEAFF; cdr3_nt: TGTGCCAGCAGGATTTCTGGGAACACTGAAGCTTTCTTT
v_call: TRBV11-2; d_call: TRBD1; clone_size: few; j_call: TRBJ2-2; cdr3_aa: CASSLGRDRDRRPGELFF; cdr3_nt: TGTGCCAGCAGCTTAGGGAGAGACCGGGACAGGAGACCCGGGGAGCTGTTTTTT
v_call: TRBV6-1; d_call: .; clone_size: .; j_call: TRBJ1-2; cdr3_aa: CASSETAPGSGYTF; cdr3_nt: TGTGCCAGCAGTGAAACGGCTCCAGGGTCTGGCTACACCTTC
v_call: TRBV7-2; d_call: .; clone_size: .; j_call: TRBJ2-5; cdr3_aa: CASTPAQGYGETQYF; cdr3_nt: TGTGCCAGCACCCCAGCCCAGGGTTACGGAGAGACCCAGTACTTC
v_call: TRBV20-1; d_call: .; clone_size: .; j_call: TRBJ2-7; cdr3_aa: CSLQGLEGYEQYF; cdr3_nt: TGCAGCCTTCAGGGGCTAGAAGGCTACGAGCAGTACTTC
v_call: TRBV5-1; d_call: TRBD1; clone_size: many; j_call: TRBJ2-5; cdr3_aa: CASSLEGAEETQYF; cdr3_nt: TGCGCCAGCAGCTTGGAGGGGGCGGAAGAGACCCAGTACTTC
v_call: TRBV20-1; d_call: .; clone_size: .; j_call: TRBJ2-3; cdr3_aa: CSASSGGPPRDTQYF; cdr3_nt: TGCAGTGCTAGTTCGGGGGGCCCGCCGAGAGATACGCAGTATTTT
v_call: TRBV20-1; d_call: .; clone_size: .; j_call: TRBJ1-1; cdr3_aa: CSAWTLNTEAFF; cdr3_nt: TGCAGTGCTTGGACGCTGAACACTGAAGCTTTCTTT
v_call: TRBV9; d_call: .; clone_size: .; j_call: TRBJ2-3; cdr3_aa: CASSVDGASTDTQYF; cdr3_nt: TGTGCCAGCAGCGTAGACGGGGCTAGCACAGATACGCAGTATTTT
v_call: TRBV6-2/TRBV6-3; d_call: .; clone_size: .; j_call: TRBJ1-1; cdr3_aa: CASRLTRGTEAFF; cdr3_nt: TGTGCCAGCAGACTAACCAGGGGCACTGAAGCTTTCTTT